This T cell receptor (beta chain) was observed in a study of spatial heterogeneity in lung cancer (dated by TCRdb to between 2017 and 2020). With regard to the full study: Beta-chain transcripts were consistently detected in greater numbers than alpha-chain transcripts, which likely reflected higher beta-chain transcript abundance. In tumor regions, TCR transcript counts showed a strong correlation with a T cell transcriptional module score derived from matched bulk RNA-seq. In the raw uncorrected reads, each unique combination of TCR and UMI appeared more than ten times on average. TCR alpha and beta repertoires were quantitatively compared across multiple tumor regions, matched nontumor lung and blood in non-small cell lung cancer. Nonsynonymous mutation counts, determined by whole-exome sequencing of tumor tissue, were related to features of the TCR repertoire. Both alpha and beta chains were TCR-sequenced in about 240 tumor regions, under 85 matched nontumor lung samples and 45 to 60 PBMC samples obtained at surgery.

Preparation of the library involved 5' RACE. The listed sequencing device is NextSeq 500. The TCR library protocol attached a unique molecular identifier to each TCR cDNA molecule to allow correction of PCR and sequencing errors. In the source study's methods: TCR identification, UMI-based error correction and CDR3 extraction were all carried out with Decombinator tools. Expanded TCRs were defined as those above a frequency of 2 per 1,000, corresponding to the top 1% of the tumor frequency distribution. Expanded tumor TCRs statistically deemed absent (corrected P<0.05) from at least one tumor region were classed as regional, and all other expanded tumor TCRs were classed as ubiquitous. Renyi diversity was computed with the R vegan package after each repertoire had been subsampled 100 times to 5,000 TCRs. CDR3 similarity networks were constructed using string-kernel similarity of amino acid triplets, with links drawn between CDR3s whose pairwise similarity was above 0.82. TCRdb reprocessing: public reads trimmed at Q25 with fastp, clones called with MiXCR, in-frame beta chains kept. Every distinct CDR3 protein forms one entry, paired with its most common genes and DNA. These V and J calls derive from TCRdb rather than the authors' analysis. The sample table shows about 3,300 distinct CDR3 sequences, and approximately 6.1% are seen once. In total, the top ten clones hold under 15% of the sample.

The CDR3 sequence holds 15 residues, the cysteine and phenylalanine included. Here the CDR3 DNA is all that survives: 45 bases in frame from base 1. Looking up the germline V gene (reference sequence) yields CDR1 SEHNR and CDR2 FQNEAQ. V was cut back by 6 bases and J by 4 bases, leaving a gap of 15 bases between them. Paper-wide results and their limitations: The tumor nonsynonymous mutation count correlated with the number of expanded alpha and beta TCRs within the tumor. TCR-seq was estimated to cover only roughly 7% of tumor T cells for alpha chains and approximately 12% for beta chains. The count of ubiquitous expanded TCRs correlated with the count of ubiquitous nonsynonymous mutations, and the count of regional expanded TCRs correlated with the count of regional nonsynonymous mutations. Confirming at a functional level the hypothesis that regional TCRs recognize regional mutations was considered to require additional single-cell paired TCR alpha and beta sequencing.

This clonotype is termed medium-sized (0.01 to 0.1%). It has no known antigen specificity. No base quality values were provided; no much bigger clone lies one nucleotide off. The time point label, read with the paper, signifies: sample taken at primary tumor resection. Samples were obtained from 72 patients with early-stage, untreated non-small cell lung cancer from the lung TRACERx cohort. TCR sequencing used whole RNA extracted from tumor and nontumor lung tissue, or from cryopreserved PBMC samples, without cell sorting. Only patients with enough RNA available from two or more tumor regions were chosen for TCR sequencing. Before being selected, tumor and adjacent nontumor lung specimens were reviewed by a lung pathologist.

The sequence came from a male donor with early-stage non-small cell lung cancer. The chain is assembled from TRBV7-9 and TRBJ1-4; 6 matching bases give a weak D call of TRBD1. The sequencing here drew on lung tumor tissue, taken at surgery. CDR3 protein: CASSFKQGYNEKLFF. DNA sequence: TGTGCCAGCAGTTTTAAACAGGGCTATAATGAAAAACTGTTTTTT.